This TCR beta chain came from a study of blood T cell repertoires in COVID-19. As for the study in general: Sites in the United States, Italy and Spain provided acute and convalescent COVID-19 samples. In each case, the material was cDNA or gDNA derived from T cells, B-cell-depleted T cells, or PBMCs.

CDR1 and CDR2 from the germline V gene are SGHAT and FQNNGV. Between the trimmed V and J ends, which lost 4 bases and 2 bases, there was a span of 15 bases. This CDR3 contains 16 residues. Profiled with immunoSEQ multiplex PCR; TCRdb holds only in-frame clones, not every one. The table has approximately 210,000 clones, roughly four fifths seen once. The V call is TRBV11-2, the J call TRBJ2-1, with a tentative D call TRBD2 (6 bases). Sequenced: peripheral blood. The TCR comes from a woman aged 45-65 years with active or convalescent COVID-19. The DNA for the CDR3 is TGTGCCAGCAGCTCACTGGCGGGGACGACCTACAATGAGCAGTTCTTC. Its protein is CASSSLAGTTYNEQFF. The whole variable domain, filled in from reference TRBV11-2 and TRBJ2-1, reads EAGVAQSPRYKIIEKRQSVAFWCNPISGHATLYWYQQILGQGPKLLIQFQNNGVVDDSQLPKDRFSAERLKGVDSTLKIQPAKLEDSAVYLCASSSLAGTTYNEQFFGPGTRLTVL.